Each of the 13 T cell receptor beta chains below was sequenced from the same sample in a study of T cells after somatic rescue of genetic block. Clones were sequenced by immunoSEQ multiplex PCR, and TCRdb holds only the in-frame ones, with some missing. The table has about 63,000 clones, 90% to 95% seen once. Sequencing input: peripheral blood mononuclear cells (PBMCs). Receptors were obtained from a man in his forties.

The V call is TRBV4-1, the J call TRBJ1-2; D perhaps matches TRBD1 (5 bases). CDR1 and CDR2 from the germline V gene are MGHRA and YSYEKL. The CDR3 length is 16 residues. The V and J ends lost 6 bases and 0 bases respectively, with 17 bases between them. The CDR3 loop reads CASSLRGTHSNYGYTF. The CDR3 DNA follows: TGCGCCAGCAGTCTAAGAGGGACCCACTCTAACTATGGCTACACCTTC.

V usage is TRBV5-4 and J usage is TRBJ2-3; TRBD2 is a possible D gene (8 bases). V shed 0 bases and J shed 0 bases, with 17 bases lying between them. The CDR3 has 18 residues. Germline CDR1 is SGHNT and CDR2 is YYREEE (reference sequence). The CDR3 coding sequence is TGTGCCAGCAGCTTGGCGGGTAGCGGGACAGCTAGCACAGATACGCAGTATTTT. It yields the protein CASSLAGSGTASTDTQYF.

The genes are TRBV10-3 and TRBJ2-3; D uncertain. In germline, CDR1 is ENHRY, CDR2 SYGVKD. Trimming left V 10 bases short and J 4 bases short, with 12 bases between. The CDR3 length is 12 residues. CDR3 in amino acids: CATTGNPDTQYF. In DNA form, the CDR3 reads TGTGCCACGACCGGAAACCCAGATACGCAGTATTTT.

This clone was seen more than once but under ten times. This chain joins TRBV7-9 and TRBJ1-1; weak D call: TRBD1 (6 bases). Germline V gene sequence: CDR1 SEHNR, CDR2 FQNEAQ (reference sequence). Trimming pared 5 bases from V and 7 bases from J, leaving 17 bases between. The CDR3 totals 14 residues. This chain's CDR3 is CASSDTGRGREAFF. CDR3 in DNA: TGTGCCAGCAGCGACACAGGGAGGGGCCGTGAAGCTTTCTTT.

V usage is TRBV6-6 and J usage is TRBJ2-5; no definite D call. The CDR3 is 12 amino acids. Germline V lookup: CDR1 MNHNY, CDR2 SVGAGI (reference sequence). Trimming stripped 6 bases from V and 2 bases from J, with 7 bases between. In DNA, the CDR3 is TGTGCCAGCAGGAGAACACAAGAGACCCAGTACTTC. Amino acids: CASRRTQETQYF.

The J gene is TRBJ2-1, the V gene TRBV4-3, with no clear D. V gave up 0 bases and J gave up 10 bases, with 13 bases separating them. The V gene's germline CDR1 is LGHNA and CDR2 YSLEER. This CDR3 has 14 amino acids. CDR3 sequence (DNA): TGCGCCAGCAGCCAAGATATTAAGGTGGAAGAGCAGTTCTTC. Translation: CASSQDIKVEEQFF.

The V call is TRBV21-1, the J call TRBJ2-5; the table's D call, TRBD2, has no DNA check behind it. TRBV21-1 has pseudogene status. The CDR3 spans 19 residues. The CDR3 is CASSNTLAGGPGFLETQYF. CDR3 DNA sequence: TGTGCCAGCAGCAATACACTAGCGGGAGGGCCGGGATTTTTGGAGACCCAGTACTTC.

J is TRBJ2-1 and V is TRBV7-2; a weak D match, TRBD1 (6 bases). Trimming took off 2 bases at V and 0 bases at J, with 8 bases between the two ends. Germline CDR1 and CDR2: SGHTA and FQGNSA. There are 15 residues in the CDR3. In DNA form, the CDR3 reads TGTGCCAGCAGCTTACAGGGGAGCTCCTACAATGAGCAGTTCTTC. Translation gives CASSLQGSSYNEQFF.

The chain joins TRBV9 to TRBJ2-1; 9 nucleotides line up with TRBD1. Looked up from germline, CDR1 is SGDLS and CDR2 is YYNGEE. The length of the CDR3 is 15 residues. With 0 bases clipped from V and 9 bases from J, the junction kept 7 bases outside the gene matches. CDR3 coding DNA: TGTGCCAGCAGCGTAGGGGACAGGGTCCCCCCTGAGCAGTTCTTC. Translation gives CASSVGDRVPPEQFF.

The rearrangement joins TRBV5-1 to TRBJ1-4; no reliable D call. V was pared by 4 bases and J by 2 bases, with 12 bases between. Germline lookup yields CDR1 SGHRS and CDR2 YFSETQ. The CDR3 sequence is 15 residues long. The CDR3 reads CASSPRRRTNEKLFF. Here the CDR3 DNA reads TGCGCCAGCAGCCCTCGGAGGAGGACTAATGAAAAACTGTTTTTT.

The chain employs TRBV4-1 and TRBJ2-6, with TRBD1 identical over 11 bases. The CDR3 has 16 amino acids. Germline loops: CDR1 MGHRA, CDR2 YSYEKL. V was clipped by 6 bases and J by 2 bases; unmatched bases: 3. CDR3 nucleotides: TGCGCCAGCAGGAGGACAGGGGGCCCTGGGGCCAACGTCCTGACTTTC. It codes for CASRRTGGPGANVLTF.

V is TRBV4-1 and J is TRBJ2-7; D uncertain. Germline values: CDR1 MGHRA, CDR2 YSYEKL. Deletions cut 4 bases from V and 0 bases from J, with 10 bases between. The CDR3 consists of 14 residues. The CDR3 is CASSPLDLSYEQYF. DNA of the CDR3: TGCGCCAGCAGCCCCCTGGACCTCTCCTACGAGCAGTACTTC.

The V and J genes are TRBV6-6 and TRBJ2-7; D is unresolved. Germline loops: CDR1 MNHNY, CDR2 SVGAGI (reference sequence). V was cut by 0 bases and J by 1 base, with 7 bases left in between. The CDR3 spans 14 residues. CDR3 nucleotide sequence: TGTGCCAGCAGTTACTCTCGAACTTCCTACGAGCAGTACTTC. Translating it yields CASSYSRTSYEQYF.